A single sample gave rise to the 10 T cell receptor beta chains below, sequenced in a study of post-analysis software for immune sequencing data (dated by TCRdb to about 2015). Library method: PCR. The reads were generated on an Illumina HiSeq 2500. Unique molecular identifiers were incorporated into TCR beta cDNA libraries to reduce PCR and sequencing biases. TCRdb cleaned the public reads at Q25 with fastp, built clones with MiXCR and kept in-frame beta chains. A single entry per CDR3 protein holds the most common genes and DNA from its merged rows. Counted in this sample were about 430,000 distinct CDR3 sequences; 30% to 45% of them appeared once. Under 9% of the sample is taken by the ten largest. Broader findings and caveats from the paper: Significantly higher frequencies in patients than in controls were found for about five TRBV segments, including TRBV5-6, TRBV5-1 and TRBV20-1.

These TCRs' antigens remain unknown. Sample: blood. Source of these receptors: a girl aged 2 to 9 with multiple sclerosis.

The chain employs TRBV20-1 and TRBJ2-5; D ambiguous. Germline V lookup: CDR1 DFQATT, CDR2 SNEGSKA (reference sequence). With 1 base removed from V and 5 bases from J, the gap between germline ends came to 14 bases. This CDR3 is built from 14 residues. The CDR3 here is CSARALALVETQYF. DNA for the CDR3: TGCAGTGCTAGAGCCCTTGCCCTGGTGGAGACCCAGTACTTC.

As concerns this clonotype: At one of its ends the junction is not consistent with the germline gene, which may arise from a read error. The V gene is TRBV5-1, the J gene TRBJ1-2; tentative D call: TRBD1 (6 bases). This CDR3 has 13 residues. Germline CDR1 and CDR2: SGHRS and YFSETQ. The CDR3 spells CVSSLDRVRGYTF. The CDR3 DNA reads as TGCGTCAGCAGCTTGGACAGAGTTCGGGGCTACACCTTC.

This sequence joins TRBV28 and TRBJ2-3; 8 bases align to TRBD1. The length of the CDR3 is 18 residues. The germline CDR1 and CDR2 sequences are MDHEN and SYDVKM. The J segment lost 2 bases and the V segment lost 7 bases, leaving 17 bases of the junction unmatched. The CDR3 nucleotides read TGTGCCAGCAAACCGTCGCCATCAGGGGGCGCCCCCACAGATACGCAGTATTTT. Protein sequence: CASKPSPSGGAPTDTQYF.

In its sample, this clonotype was seen a few times. This chain uses TRBV7-2 with TRBJ2-5; TRBD1 matches at 10 bases. The CDR3 contains 17 residues. Germline V gives CDR1 SGHTA, CDR2 FQGNSA. J lost 2 bases, V lost 3 bases, and 9 bases had no gene match. DNA of the CDR3: TGTGCCAGCAGCTTCTACTATCTGGGACAGGGGCAAGAGACCCAGTACTTC. Encoded protein: CASSFYYLGQGQETQYF.

A remark on this clonotype: One end of the junction does not line up with germline, which may come from a read error. The chain recombines TRBV20-1 with TRBJ2-1, with 10 bases identical to TRBD1. The germline gives CDR1 DFQATT, CDR2 SNEGSKA (reference sequence). This CDR3 is built from 12 residues. The CDR3 region is CSDPTGGNERFF. The DNA of the CDR3 is TGCAGTGACCCGACAGGGGGCAATGAGCGGTTCTTC.

The chain combines TRBV20-1 with TRBJ2-7; D possibly corresponds to TRBD1 (6 bases). The CDR3 extends over 14 amino acids. Trimming took 4 bases from V and 0 from J, leaving 13 bases between them. CDR1 and CDR2 from the germline V gene are DFQATT and SNEGSKA (reference sequence). The CDR3 reads CSAIGGLISYEQYF. The CDR3, as DNA: TGCAGTGCTATAGGGGGTCTAATCTCCTACGAGCAGTACTTC.

This chain connects TRBV28 to TRBJ2-1, with D possibly matching TRBD1 (6 bases). This CDR3 comprises 15 residues. Germline CDR1 reads MDHEN; CDR2 reads SYDVKM. The V end was cut by 2 bases, the J end by 7 bases, with 15 bases between. CDR3 coding DNA: TGTGCCAGCAGTTTAGACCAGGGGCGAGATAATGAGCAGTTCTTC. Amino acids: CASSLDQGRDNEQFF.

The chain couples TRBV28 to TRBJ1-2; 10 bases map to TRBD1. The trim removed 7 bases at V and 7 bases at J, leaving 15 bases unmatched. The CDR3 consists of 16 residues. From germline, CDR1 is MDHEN and CDR2 SYDVKM. DNA for the CDR3: TGTGCCAGCATACAGAGCCCGACAGGGGGCCGCCGTGGCTACACCTTC. It specifies CASIQSPTGGRRGYTF.

This clonotype was observed a few times. This chain uses TRBV3-1 with TRBJ2-7; D is possibly TRBD1 (6 bases). Germline V gene data show CDR1 as LGHDT and CDR2 as YNNKEL (reference sequence). Trimming left V 0 bases short and J 2 bases short, with 8 bases between. The CDR3 is 14 residues long. The CDR3 protein is CASSQEWGPYEQYF. The CDR3 DNA reads as TGTGCCAGCAGCCAAGAGTGGGGGCCCTACGAGCAGTACTTC.

There are a few counts of this clonotype. The rearrangement uses TRBV7-3 and TRBJ2-3; no clear D. Germline V gene lookup returns CDR1 SGHTA and CDR2 FQGTGA. The CDR3 covers 15 residues. V gave up 5 bases and J gave up 2 bases, with 14 bases separating them. CDR3 DNA sequence: TGTGCCAGCAGCCCATTCCCTGGGTCCACAGATACGCAGTATTTT. Protein sequence: CASSPFPGSTDTQYF.